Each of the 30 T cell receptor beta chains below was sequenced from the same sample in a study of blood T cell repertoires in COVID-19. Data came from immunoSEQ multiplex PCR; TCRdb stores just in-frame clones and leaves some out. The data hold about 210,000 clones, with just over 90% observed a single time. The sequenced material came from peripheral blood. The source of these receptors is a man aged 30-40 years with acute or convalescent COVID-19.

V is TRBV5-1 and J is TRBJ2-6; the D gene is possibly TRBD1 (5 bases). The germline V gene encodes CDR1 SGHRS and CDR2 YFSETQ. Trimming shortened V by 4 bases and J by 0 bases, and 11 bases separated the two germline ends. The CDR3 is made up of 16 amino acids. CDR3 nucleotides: TGCGCCAGCAGCCATGACAGACGCTCTGGGGCCAACGTCCTGACTTTC. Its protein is CASSHDRRSGANVLTF.

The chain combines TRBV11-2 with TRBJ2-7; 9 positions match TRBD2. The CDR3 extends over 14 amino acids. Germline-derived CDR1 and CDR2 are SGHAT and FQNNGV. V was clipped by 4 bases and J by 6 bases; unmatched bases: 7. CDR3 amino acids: CASSSGLAGSEQYF. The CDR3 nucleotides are TGTGCCAGCAGCTCGGGCCTAGCGGGGTCCGAGCAGTACTTC. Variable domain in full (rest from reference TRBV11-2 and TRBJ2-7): EAGVAQSPRYKIIEKRQSVAFWCNPISGHATLYWYQQILGQGPKLLIQFQNNGVVDDSQLPKDRFSAERLKGVDSTLKIQPAKLEDSAVYLCASSSGLAGSEQYFGPGTRLTVT.

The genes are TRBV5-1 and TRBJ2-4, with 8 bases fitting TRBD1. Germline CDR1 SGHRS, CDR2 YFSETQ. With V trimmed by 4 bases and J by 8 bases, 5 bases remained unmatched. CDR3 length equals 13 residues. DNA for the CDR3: TGCGCCAGCAGCCCCAACAGGGGGGACATTCAGTACTTC. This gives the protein CASSPNRGDIQYF.

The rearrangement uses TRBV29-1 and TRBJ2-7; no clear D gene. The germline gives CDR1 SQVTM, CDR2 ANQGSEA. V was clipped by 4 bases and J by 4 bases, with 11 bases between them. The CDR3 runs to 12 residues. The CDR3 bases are TGCAGCGTTGGACGGGTAGGTTACGAGCAGTACTTC. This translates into CSVGRVGYEQYF.

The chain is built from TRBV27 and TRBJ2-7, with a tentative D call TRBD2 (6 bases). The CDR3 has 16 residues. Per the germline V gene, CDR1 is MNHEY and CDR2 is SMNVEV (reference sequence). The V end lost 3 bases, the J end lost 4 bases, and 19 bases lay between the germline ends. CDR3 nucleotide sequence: TGTGCCAGCAGTTTTCGGAGGGTAGGGGAACCTTACGAGCAGTACTTC. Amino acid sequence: CASSFRRVGEPYEQYF.

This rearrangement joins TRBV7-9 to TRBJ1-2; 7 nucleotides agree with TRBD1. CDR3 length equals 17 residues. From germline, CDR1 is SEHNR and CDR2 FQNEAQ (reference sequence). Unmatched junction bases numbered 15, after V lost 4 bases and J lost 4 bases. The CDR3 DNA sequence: TGTGCCAGCAGCTCAATCGCGCCCAACAGGGGAGGCTATGGCTACACCTTC. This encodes CASSSIAPNRGGYGYTF.

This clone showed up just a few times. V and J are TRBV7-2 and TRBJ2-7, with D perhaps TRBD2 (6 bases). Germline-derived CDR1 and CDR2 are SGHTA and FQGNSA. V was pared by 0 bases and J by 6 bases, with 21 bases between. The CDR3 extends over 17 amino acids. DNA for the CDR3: TGTGCCAGCAGCTTAGCGCGCGGTAGCGGTCTTACTTCCGAGCAGTACTTC. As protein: CASSLARGSGLTSEQYF.

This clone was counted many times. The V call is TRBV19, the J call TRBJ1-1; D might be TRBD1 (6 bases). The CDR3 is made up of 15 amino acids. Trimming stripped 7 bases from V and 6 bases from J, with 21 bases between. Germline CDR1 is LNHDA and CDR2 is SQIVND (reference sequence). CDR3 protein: CASKRTAVGRPEAFF. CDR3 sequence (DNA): TGTGCCAGTAAAAGGACAGCCGTCGGGAGGCCTGAAGCTTTCTTT.

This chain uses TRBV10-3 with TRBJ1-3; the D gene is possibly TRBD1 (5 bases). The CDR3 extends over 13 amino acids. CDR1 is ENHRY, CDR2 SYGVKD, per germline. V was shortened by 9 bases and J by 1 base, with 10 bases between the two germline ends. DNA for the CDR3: TGTGCCATTTTGGACAATTCTGGAAACACCATATATTTT. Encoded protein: CAILDNSGNTIYF.

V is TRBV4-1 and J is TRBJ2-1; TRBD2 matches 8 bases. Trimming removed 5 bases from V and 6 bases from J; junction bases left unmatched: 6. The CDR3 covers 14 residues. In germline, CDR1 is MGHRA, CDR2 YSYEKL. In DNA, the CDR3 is TGCGCCAGCAGCTACGGGACTAGGGGCAATGAGCAGTTCTTC. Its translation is CASSYGTRGNEQFF.

The CDR3 is CASSIQGFEQFF. CDR3 nucleotide sequence: TGTGCCAGTAGTATTCAGGGATTTGAGCAGTTCTTC. The rearrangement joins TRBV19 to TRBJ2-1; TRBD1 might be the D (5 bases). Trimming took off 3 bases at V and 9 bases at J, with 9 bases between the two ends. The CDR3 totals 12 residues. The germline gives CDR1 LNHDA, CDR2 SQIVND (reference sequence).

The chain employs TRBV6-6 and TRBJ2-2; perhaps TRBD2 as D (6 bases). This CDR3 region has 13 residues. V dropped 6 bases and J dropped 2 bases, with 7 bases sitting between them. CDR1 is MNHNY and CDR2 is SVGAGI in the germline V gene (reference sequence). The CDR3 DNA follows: TGTGCCAGCAGGGACTACAACACCGGGGAGCTGTTTTTT. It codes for CASRDYNTGELFF.

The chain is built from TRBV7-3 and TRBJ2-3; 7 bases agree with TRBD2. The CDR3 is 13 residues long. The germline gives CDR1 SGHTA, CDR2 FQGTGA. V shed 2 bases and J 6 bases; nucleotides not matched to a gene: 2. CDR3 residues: CASSLGRDDTQYF. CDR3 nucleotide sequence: TGTGCCAGCAGCTTAGGGAGGGACGATACGCAGTATTTT. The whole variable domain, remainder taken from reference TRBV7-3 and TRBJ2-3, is GAGVSQTPSNKVTEKGKYVELRCDPISGHTALYWYRQSLGQGPEFLIYFQGTGAADDSGLPNDRFFAVRPEGSVSTLKIQRTERGDSAVYLCASSLGRDDTQYFGPGTRLTVL.

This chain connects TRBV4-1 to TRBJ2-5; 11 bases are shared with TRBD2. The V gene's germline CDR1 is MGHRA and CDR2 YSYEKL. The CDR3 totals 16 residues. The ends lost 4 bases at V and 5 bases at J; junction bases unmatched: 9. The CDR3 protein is CASSLGTSGGQETQYF. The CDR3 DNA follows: TGCGCCAGCAGCCTCGGGACTAGCGGCGGTCAGGAGACCCAGTACTTC.

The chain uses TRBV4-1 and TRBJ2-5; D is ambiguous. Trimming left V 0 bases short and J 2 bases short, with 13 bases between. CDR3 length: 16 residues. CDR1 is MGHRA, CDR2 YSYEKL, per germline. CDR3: CASSQDVPAGQETQYF. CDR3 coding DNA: TGCGCCAGCAGCCAAGACGTCCCGGCAGGACAAGAGACCCAGTACTTC.

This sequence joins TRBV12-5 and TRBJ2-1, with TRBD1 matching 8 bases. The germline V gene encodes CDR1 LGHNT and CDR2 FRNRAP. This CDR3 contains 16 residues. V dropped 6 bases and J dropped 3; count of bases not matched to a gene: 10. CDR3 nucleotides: TGTGCTAGTGGCTCAGGCAGACAGGGGCACTACAATGAGCAGTTCTTC. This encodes CASGSGRQGHYNEQFF.

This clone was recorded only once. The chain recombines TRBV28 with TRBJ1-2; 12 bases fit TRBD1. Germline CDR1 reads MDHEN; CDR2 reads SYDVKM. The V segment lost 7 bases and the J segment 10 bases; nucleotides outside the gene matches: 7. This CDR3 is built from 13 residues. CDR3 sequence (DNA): TGTGCCAGCAACTTCGGGGACAGGGGGCCCTACACCTTC. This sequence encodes CASNFGDRGPYTF.

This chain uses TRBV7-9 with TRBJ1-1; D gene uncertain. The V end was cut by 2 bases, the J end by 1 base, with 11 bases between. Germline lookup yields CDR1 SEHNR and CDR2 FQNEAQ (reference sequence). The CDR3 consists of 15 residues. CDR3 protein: CASSLTRAGNTEAFF. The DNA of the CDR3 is TGTGCCAGCAGCTTAACGAGGGCAGGGAACACTGAAGCTTTCTTT. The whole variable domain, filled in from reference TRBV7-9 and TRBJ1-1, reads DTGVSQNPRHKITKRGQNVTFRCDPISEHNRLYWYRQTLGQGPEFLTYFQNEAQLEKSRLLSDRFSAERPKGSFSTLEIQRTEQGDSAMYLCASSLTRAGNTEAFFGQGTRLTVV.

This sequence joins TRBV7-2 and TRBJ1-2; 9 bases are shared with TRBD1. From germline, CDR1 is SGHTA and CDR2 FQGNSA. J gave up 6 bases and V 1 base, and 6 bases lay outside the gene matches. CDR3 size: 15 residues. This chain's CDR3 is CASSLGNRGQNGYTF. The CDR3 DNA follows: TGTGCCAGCAGCTTAGGTAACAGGGGGCAAAATGGCTACACCTTC.

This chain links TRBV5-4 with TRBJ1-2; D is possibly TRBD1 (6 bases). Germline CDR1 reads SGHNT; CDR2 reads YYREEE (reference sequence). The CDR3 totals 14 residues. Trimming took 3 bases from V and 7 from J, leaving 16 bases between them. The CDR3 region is CASSSVGQLVGYTF. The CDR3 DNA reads TGTGCCAGCAGCTCCGTAGGACAGCTCGTTGGCTACACCTTC.

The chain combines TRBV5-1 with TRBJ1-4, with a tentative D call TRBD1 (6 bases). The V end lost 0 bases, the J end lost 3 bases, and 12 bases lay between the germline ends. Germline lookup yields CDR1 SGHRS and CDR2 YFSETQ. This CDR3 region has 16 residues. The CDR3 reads CASSLGRGSANEKLFF. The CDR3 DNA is TGCGCCAGCAGCTTGGGCAGGGGTTCGGCTAATGAAAAACTGTTTTTT.

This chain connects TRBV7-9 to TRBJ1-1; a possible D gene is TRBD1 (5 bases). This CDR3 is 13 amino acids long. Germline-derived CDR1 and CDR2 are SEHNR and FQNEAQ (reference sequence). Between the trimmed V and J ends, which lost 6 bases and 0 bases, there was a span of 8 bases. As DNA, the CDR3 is TGTGCCAGCAGACAGGTTATGAACACTGAAGCTTTCTTT. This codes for CASRQVMNTEAFF.

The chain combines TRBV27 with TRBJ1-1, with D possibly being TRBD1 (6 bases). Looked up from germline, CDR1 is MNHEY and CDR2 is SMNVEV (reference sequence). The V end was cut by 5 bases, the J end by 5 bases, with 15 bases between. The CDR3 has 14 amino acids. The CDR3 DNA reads TGTGCCAGCAGTCGAGGGCAGGGGTGGACTGAAGCTTTCTTT. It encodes CASSRGQGWTEAFF.

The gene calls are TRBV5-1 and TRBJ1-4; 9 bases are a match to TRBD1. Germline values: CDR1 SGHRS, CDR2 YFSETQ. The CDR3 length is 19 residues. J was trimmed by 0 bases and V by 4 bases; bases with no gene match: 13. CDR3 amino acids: CASSPWEGQGNPTNEKLFF. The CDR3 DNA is TGCGCCAGCAGCCCATGGGAGGGACAGGGAAATCCAACTAATGAAAAACTGTTTTTT.

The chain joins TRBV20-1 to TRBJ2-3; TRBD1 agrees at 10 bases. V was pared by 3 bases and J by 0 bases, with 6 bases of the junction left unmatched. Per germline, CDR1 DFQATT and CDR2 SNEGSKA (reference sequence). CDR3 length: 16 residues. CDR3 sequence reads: CSASVDRGLSTDTQYF. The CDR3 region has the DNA TGCAGTGCTAGTGTTGACAGGGGGCTGAGCACAGATACGCAGTATTTT.

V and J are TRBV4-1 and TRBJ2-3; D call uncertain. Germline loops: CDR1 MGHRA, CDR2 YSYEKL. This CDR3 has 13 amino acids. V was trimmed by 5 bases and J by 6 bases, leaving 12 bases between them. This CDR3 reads CASSFGPRDTQYF. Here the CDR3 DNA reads TGCGCCAGCAGCTTTGGGCCGCGCGATACGCAGTATTTT.

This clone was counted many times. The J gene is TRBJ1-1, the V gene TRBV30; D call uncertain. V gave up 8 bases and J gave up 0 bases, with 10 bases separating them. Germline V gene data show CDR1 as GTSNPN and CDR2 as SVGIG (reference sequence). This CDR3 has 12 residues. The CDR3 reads CAVGRMNTEAFF. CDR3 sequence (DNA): TGTGCCGTGGGGAGGATGAACACTGAAGCTTTCTTT. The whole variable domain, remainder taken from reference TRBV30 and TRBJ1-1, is SQTIHQWPATLVQPVGSPLSLECTVEGTSNPNLYWYRQAAGRGLQLLFYSVGIGQISSEVPQNLSASRPQDRQFILSSKKLLLSDSGFYLCAVGRMNTEAFFGQGTRLTVV.

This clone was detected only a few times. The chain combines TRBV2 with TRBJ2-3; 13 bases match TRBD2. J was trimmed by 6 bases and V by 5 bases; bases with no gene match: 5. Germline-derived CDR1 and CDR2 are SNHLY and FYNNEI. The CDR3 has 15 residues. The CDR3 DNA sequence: TGTGCCAGCAGTCCCAGGACTAGCGGGGGTGATACGCAGTATTTT. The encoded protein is CASSPRTSGGDTQYF.

The CDR3 region has the DNA TGCGCCAGCAGCCCAGCTAGCGGGAGATCGGGTGAGCAGTTCTTC. It encodes CASSPASGRSGEQFF. V usage is TRBV5-1 and J usage is TRBJ2-1, with TRBD2 matching 10 bases. V gave up 4 bases and J gave up 9 bases; unmatched junction bases: 10. This CDR3 is 15 amino acids long. Germline values: CDR1 SGHRS, CDR2 YFSETQ.

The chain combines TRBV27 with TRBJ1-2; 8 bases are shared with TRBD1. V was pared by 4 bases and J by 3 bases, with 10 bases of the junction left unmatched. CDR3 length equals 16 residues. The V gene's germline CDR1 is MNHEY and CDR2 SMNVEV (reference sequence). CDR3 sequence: CASSSAGQGGYYGYTF. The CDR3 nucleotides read TGTGCCAGCAGTTCCGCTGGACAGGGAGGGTACTATGGCTACACCTTC.